The 16 T cell receptor beta chains below all came from one sample that was sequenced in a study of shared clonotypes between healthy human individuals. Some clones are missing from TCRdb's copy, which holds only in-frame ones; the method was immunoSEQ multiplex PCR. The table records about 2.4 million clones, under 95% of them present only once. The sequencing sample was made of naive CD4+ T cells from PBMCs. The subset was: CD45RA+ positively selected. The source is a man aged 18-30 years in good health. Some clones in this sample may be carry-over from other donors' samples.

V usage is TRBV4-1 and J usage is TRBJ1-3, with no clear D. This CDR3 is built from 16 residues. Per the germline V gene, CDR1 is MGHRA and CDR2 is YSYEKL. Trimming left V 0 bases short and J 5 bases short, with 14 bases between. The CDR3 loop reads CASSQDRHSGRNTIYF. The DNA of the CDR3 is TGCGCCAGCAGCCAAGATCGACATTCTGGAAGAAACACCATATATTTT.

As to this clone: In the same sample, other DNA sequences code for this CDR3. The CDR3 reads CASSLGPGTDTQYF. The CDR3 coding sequence is TGTGCCAGCAGCTTAGGCCCCGGGACAGATACGCAGTATTTT. The chain has TRBV7-2 and TRBJ2-3; D is uncertain. V gave up 1 base and J gave up 3 bases, with 8 bases separating them. The CDR3 runs 14 residues. Germline V CDR1 and CDR2: SGHTA, FQGNSA.

The chain joins TRBV6-1 to TRBJ2-3; weak D call: TRBD2 (7 bases). Germline CDR1 and CDR2: MNHNS and SASEGT. V was clipped by 3 bases and J by 2 bases, with 15 bases between them. This CDR3 has 16 amino acids. The DNA for the CDR3 is TGTGCCAGCAGTGATTTCCGGGGGGCTTACACAGATACGCAGTATTTT. Protein sequence: CASSDFRGAYTDTQYF.

The chain combines TRBV28 with TRBJ2-7, with a weak D call TRBD1 (5 bases). Trimming stripped 6 bases from V and 3 bases from J, with 9 bases between. The CDR3 has 12 residues. Germline lookup yields CDR1 MDHEN and CDR2 SYDVKM. CDR3 region: CASRTGNYEQYF. CDR3 sequence (DNA): TGTGCCAGCAGAACAGGAAACTACGAGCAGTACTTC. The full variable domain, completed using reference TRBV28 and TRBJ2-7, is DVKVTQSSRYLVKRTGEKVFLECVQDMDHENMFWYRQDPGLGLRLIYFSYDVKMKEKGDIPEGYSVSREKKERFSLILESASTNQTSMYLCASRTGNYEQYFGPGTRLTVT.

The CDR3 region has the DNA TGTGCCAGCATTTCAGACGGGGGTGCCACCGGGGAGCTGTTTTTT. Translated, it gives CASISDGGATGELFF. The chain links TRBV2 to TRBJ2-2, with D possibly TRBD2 on 6 matching bases. V dropped 7 bases and J dropped 4 bases, with 16 bases sitting between them. The CDR3 has 15 amino acids. Germline V gene lookup returns CDR1 SNHLY and CDR2 FYNNEI.

This clone was seen only once. The rearrangement uses TRBV27 and TRBJ1-4, with a possible D match to TRBD1 (5 bases). CDR1 and CDR2 from the germline V gene are MNHEY and SMNVEV (reference sequence). The CDR3 is made up of 16 amino acids. V lost 2 bases and J lost 0, with 10 bases in between. In DNA, the CDR3 is TGTGCCAGCAGTTTAATGTGGGGGGCAACTAATGAAAAACTGTTTTTT. This sequence encodes CASSLMWGATNEKLFF.

The rearrangement joins TRBV5-1 to TRBJ1-2; tentatively, D is TRBD1 (6 bases). V lost 4 bases, J lost 3 bases, and 13 bases lay in between. CDR1 SGHRS and CDR2 YFSETQ come from the germline V gene. The CDR3 is 14 residues long. CDR3 loop: CASSPMGADYGYTF. DNA for the CDR3: TGCGCCAGCAGCCCGATGGGGGCGGACTATGGCTACACCTTC.

V and J are TRBV29-1 and TRBJ1-5; a possible D gene is TRBD1 (5 bases). The CDR3 covers 14 residues. V lost 4 bases to trimming and J lost 1 base, with 11 bases between them. Germline CDR1 is SQVTM and CDR2 is ANQGSEA. CDR3 in DNA: TGCAGCGTTGTATCGGGGGGAAGCAATCAGCCCCAGCATTTT. Translating gives CSVVSGGSNQPQHF.

The chain combines TRBV11-3 with TRBJ2-1; D is perhaps TRBD1 (5 bases). CDR1 is SGHNT and CDR2 is YENEEA in the germline V gene. CDR3 length equals 12 residues. Between the trimmed V and J ends, which lost 5 bases and 9 bases, there was a span of 11 bases. Here the CDR3 DNA reads TGTGCCAGCAGCACGGACATTTCTGAGCAGTTCTTC. Its translation: CASSTDISEQFF.

This sequence joins TRBV4-1 and TRBJ2-5; 10 bases line up with TRBD2. V lost 0 bases to trimming and J lost 2 bases; unmatched junction nucleotides: 9. The CDR3 spans 18 residues. Germline V CDR1 and CDR2: MGHRA, YSYEKL. The CDR3 nucleotides are TGCGCCAGCAGCCAAGACGCGCGGAGCGGGAGGGTTCAAGAGACCCAGTACTTC. Translated, it gives CASSQDARSGRVQETQYF.

The chain combines TRBV18 with TRBJ2-7, with 9 nucleotides matching TRBD1. Per the germline V gene, CDR1 is KGHSH and CDR2 is LQKENI. V lost 8 bases to trimming and J lost 2 bases; unmatched junction nucleotides: 7. The CDR3 contains 14 residues. The CDR3 region has the DNA TGTGCCAGCCTACCGGGACAGGGTCCCTACGAGCAGTACTTC. It translates to CASLPGQGPYEQYF.

The chain has TRBV7-9 and TRBJ2-7; TRBD1 aligns across 9 bases. The germline gives CDR1 SEHNR, CDR2 FQNEAQ (reference sequence). The CDR3 length is 14 residues. The V segment lost 7 bases and the J segment 3 bases; nucleotides outside the gene matches: 7. The DNA of the CDR3 is TGTGCCAGCACCAAGGACAGGGGAAGCTACGAGCAGTACTTC. This gives the protein CASTKDRGSYEQYF.

CDR3 coding DNA: TGTGCCAGCTCACCTCTTCGGACAGGTGAGAACACTGAAGCTTTCTTT. Translating gives CASSPLRTGENTEAFF. The chain employs TRBV18 and TRBJ1-1, with TRBD1 matching over 7 bases. CDR1 is KGHSH and CDR2 is LQKENI in the germline V gene. The trim removed 3 bases at V and 1 base at J, leaving 8 bases unmatched. The CDR3 loop spans 16 amino acids.

The genes are TRBV20-1 and TRBJ2-3; D unresolved. V was clipped by 6 bases and J by 6 bases, with 10 bases between them. The CDR3 is made up of 11 amino acids. The germline CDR1 and CDR2 sequences are DFQATT and SNEGSKA (reference sequence). CDR3 in DNA: TGCAGTGCGGCTATGCCGGATACGCAGTATTTT. Its protein is CSAAMPDTQYF.

This clone appeared a few times. The chain is built from TRBV30 and TRBJ1-4; no firm D call. Trimming took 2 bases from V and 3 from J, leaving 4 bases between them. Germline V lookup: CDR1 GTSNPN, CDR2 SVGIG (reference sequence). This CDR3 has 12 amino acids. The CDR3 DNA reads TGTGCCTGGAGTAGAGCTAATGAAAAACTGTTTTTT. This codes for CAWSRANEKLFF.

Notes on this clone: The same CDR3 arises from other DNA sequences in this sample as well. The gene calls are TRBV5-1 and TRBJ2-5; 8 bases are a match to TRBD1. Germline-derived CDR1 and CDR2 are SGHRS and YFSETQ. The CDR3 spans 14 residues. Trimming took 2 bases from V and 4 from J; bases not matched to a gene: 4. Here the CDR3 reads CASSFQGARETQYF. The CDR3 nucleotides read TGCGCCAGCAGCTTCCAGGGGGCGAGAGAGACCCAGTACTTC.